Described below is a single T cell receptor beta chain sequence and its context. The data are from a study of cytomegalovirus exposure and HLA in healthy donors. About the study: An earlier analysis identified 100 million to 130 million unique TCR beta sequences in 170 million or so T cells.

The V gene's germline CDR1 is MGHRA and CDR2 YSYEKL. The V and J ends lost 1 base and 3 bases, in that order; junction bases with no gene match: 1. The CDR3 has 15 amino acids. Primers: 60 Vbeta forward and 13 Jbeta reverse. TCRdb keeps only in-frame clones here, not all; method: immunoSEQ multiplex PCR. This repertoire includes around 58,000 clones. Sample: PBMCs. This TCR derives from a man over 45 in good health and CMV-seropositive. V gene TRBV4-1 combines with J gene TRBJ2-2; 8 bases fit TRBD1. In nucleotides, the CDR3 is TGCGCCAGCAGCCAAGGCAGGGGGCACACCGGGGAGCTGTTTTTT. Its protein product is CASSQGRGHTGELFF.